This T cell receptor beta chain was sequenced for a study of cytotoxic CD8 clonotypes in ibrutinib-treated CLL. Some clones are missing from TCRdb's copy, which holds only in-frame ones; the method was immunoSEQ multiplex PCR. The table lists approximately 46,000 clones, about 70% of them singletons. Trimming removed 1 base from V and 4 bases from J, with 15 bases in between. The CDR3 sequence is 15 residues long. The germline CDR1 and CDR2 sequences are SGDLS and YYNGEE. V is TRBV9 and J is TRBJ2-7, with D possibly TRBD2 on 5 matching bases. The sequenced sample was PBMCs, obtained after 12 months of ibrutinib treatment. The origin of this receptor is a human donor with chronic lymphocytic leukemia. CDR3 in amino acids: CASSVSPVDFYEQYF. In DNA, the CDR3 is TGTGCCAGCAGCGTATCCCCAGTGGACTTTTACGAGCAGTACTTC.